One and the same sample provided the 17 T cell receptor beta chains below, sequenced in a study of T cells after somatic rescue of genetic block. Sequencing was performed with immunoSEQ multiplex PCR; in TCRdb, only in-frame clones are kept and a portion is missing. In the table there are approximately 78,000 clones, around 90% of which are singletons. Sequenced sample: peripheral blood mononuclear cells (PBMCs). The receptors originated from a man aged 30 to 45.

This clone was recorded once. In DNA, the CDR3 is TGTGCCAGCAGCCGCGGACTAGCCACCGGGGAGCTGTTTTTT. Residues: CASSRGLATGELFF. V usage is TRBV4-2 and J usage is TRBJ2-2; 8 bases match TRBD2. The CDR3 runs to 14 residues. Germline lookup yields CDR1 LGHNA and CDR2 YNFKEQ. V shed 4 bases and J 4 bases; nucleotides not matched to a gene: 2.

V and J are TRBV2 and TRBJ2-7; 8 bases are shared with TRBD2. Germline assignment: CDR1 SNHLY and CDR2 FYNNEI. This CDR3 has 14 residues. The junction had 9 bases not matched to a gene; V was cut back by 9 bases and J by 2 bases. The CDR3 bases are TGTGCCAGTTTACTAGCGGTCCCGACCTACGAGCAGTACTTC. It codes for CASLLAVPTYEQYF.

This chain links TRBV10-3 with TRBJ2-7; D gene uncertain. The CDR3 spans 12 residues. Trimming took off 7 bases at V and 0 bases at J, with 7 bases between the two ends. Germline CDR1 ENHRY, CDR2 SYGVKD. CDR3 sequence reads: CAIKSVSYEQYF. CDR3 in DNA: TGTGCCATCAAGAGCGTCTCCTACGAGCAGTACTTC.

V is TRBV20-1 and J is TRBJ2-3; D gene uncertain. V was cut by 6 bases and J by 4 bases, with 8 bases left in between. The germline gives CDR1 DFQATT, CDR2 SNEGSKA (reference sequence). CDR3 length equals 11 residues. The CDR3: CSAAGADTQYF. CDR3 DNA: TGCAGTGCCGCTGGGGCAGATACGCAGTATTTT.

V usage is TRBV9 and J usage is TRBJ2-3; D unclear. Germline V gene lookup returns CDR1 SGDLS and CDR2 YYNGEE. V was clipped by 4 bases and J by 5 bases, with 14 bases between them. The CDR3 loop spans 14 amino acids. CDR3 residues: CASSPNQGKDTQYF. The CDR3 DNA reads as TGTGCCAGCAGCCCCAATCAAGGTAAAGATACGCAGTATTTT.

The chain employs TRBV5-4 and TRBJ1-1; D gene uncertain. CDR1 SGHNT and CDR2 YYREEE come from the germline V gene (reference sequence). The CDR3 has 14 residues. V lost 3 bases to trimming and J lost 3 bases, with 12 bases between them. The CDR3, as DNA: TGTGCCAGCAGCTCACGAGCGGGGTACACTGAAGCTTTCTTT. This translates into CASSSRAGYTEAFF. Full variable domain (outside the CDR3, taken from reference TRBV5-4 and TRBJ1-1): ETGVTQSPTHLIKTRGQQVTLRCSSQSGHNTVSWYQQALGQGPQFIFQYYREEENGRGNFPPRFSGLQFPNYSSELNVNALELDDSALYLCASSSRAGYTEAFFGQGTRLTVV.

The gene calls are TRBV2 and TRBJ1-2, with D uncertain. Germline V gene data show CDR1 as SNHLY and CDR2 as FYNNEI. The CDR3 runs to 13 residues. V was trimmed by 1 base and J by 8 bases, leaving 11 bases between them. The CDR3 loop reads CASSEGGVYGYTF. The CDR3, as DNA: TGTGCCAGCAGTGAAGGAGGAGTTTACGGCTACACCTTC.

The V gene is TRBV6-1, the J gene TRBJ2-5, with 12 bases matching TRBD2. The germline V gene has CDR1 MNHNS and CDR2 SASEGT. After removal of 4 bases from V and 5 bases from J, the junction contained 8 bases not matched to a gene. CDR3 size: 16 residues. CDR3 in amino acids: CASSGELAGGRETQYF. The DNA for the CDR3 is TGTGCCAGCAGTGGGGAGCTAGCGGGGGGGCGGGAGACCCAGTACTTC.

The chain links TRBV18 to TRBJ2-2, with 9 bases matching TRBD1. The CDR3 extends over 15 amino acids. Losses at the gene ends were 8 bases for V and 7 bases for J; bases not matched to a gene: 11. Germline CDR1 is KGHSH and CDR2 is LQKENI. The CDR3 spells CASTRRQGDGGELFF. The CDR3 DNA sequence: TGTGCCAGCACGCGACGACAGGGGGATGGCGGGGAGCTGTTTTTT.

The chain employs TRBV18 and TRBJ2-1, with 9 bases aligning to TRBD2. This CDR3 region has 17 residues. The J segment lost 4 bases and the V segment lost 3 bases, leaving 10 bases of the junction unmatched. Germline V gene lookup returns CDR1 KGHSH and CDR2 LQKENI. The CDR3 region has the DNA TGTGCCAGCTCACCTATCCTGGCTAGCGGGAATTACAATGAGCAGTTCTTC. It translates to CASSPILASGNYNEQFF.

This chain uses TRBV18 with TRBJ2-2, with 7 nucleotides matching TRBD1. This CDR3 comprises 17 residues. CDR1 and CDR2 from the germline V gene are KGHSH and LQKENI. V lost 0 bases, J lost 4 bases, and 8 bases stayed unmatched. CDR3 region: CASSPPTGSKGTGELFF. In DNA form, the CDR3 reads TGTGCCAGCTCACCACCGACAGGGTCGAAGGGCACCGGGGAGCTGTTTTTT.

The gene calls are TRBV6-6 and TRBJ2-1; 14 positions agree with TRBD2. Germline values: CDR1 MNHNY, CDR2 SVGAGI (reference sequence). The CDR3 has 15 amino acids. Trimming took 6 bases from V and 6 from J; bases not matched to a gene: 4. The CDR3, as DNA: TGTGCCAGCAGAGCGGGACTAGCGGGAGTCAATGAGCAGTTCTTC. Encoded protein: CASRAGLAGVNEQFF.

The genes are TRBV5-1 and TRBJ1-3; D is unresolved. V was clipped by 4 bases and J by 3 bases, with 8 bases between them. Germline V lookup: CDR1 SGHRS, CDR2 YFSETQ. The CDR3 is 13 residues long. The CDR3 protein is CASSVGDGNTIYF. CDR3 nucleotides: TGCGCCAGCAGCGTGGGCGATGGAAACACCATATATTTT.

J is TRBJ2-1 and V is TRBV18, with TRBD2 matching over 12 bases. With V trimmed by 0 bases and J by 8 bases, 8 bases remained unmatched. The CDR3 loop spans 17 amino acids. The germline V gene encodes CDR1 KGHSH and CDR2 LQKENI. The CDR3 loop is CASSPPQATSGSHEQFF. The CDR3 bases are TGTGCCAGCTCACCACCGCAGGCGACTAGCGGGAGCCATGAGCAGTTCTTC. The variable domain in full, with the rest retrieved from reference TRBV18 and TRBJ2-1, is NAGVMQNPRHLVRRRGQEARLRCSPMKGHSHVYWYRQLPEEGLKFMVYLQKENIIDESGMPKERFSAEFPKEGPSILRIQQVVRGDSAAYFCASSPPQATSGSHEQFFGPGTRLTVL.

This clone was counted a single time. The rearrangement links TRBV5-1 to TRBJ1-4; TRBD1 matches at 11 bases. V was clipped by 3 bases and J by 7 bases; unmatched bases: 2. CDR3 length: 14 amino acids. Germline V lookup: CDR1 SGHRS, CDR2 YFSETQ. DNA for the CDR3: TGCGCCAGCAGCTCGGACAGGGGGCGTGAAAAACTGTTTTTT. The encoded protein is CASSSDRGREKLFF.

About this clone: A junction end diverges from the germline sequence, so it may reflect a read error. This rearrangement joins TRBV7-7 to TRBJ2-7; 7 bases are shared with TRBD2. This CDR3 is built from 15 residues. Germline CDR1 SSHAT, CDR2 FNYEAQ (reference sequence). The CDR3 protein is CASSHRPGGINEQYF. The DNA for the CDR3 is TGTGCTAGCAGCCACCGACCCGGGGGGATCAACGAGCAGTACTTC.

This chain connects TRBV29-1 to TRBJ1-2; 7 positions agree with TRBD1. Germline CDR1 is SQVTM and CDR2 is ANQGSEA. This CDR3 spans 12 amino acids. Trimming took 6 bases from V and 6 from J; bases not matched to a gene: 7. DNA for the CDR3: TGCAGCGTAAAGGGGACAGAGAATGGCTACACCTTC. This sequence encodes CSVKGTENGYTF.